The rows below give T cell receptor beta chains drawn from one sample of a study of T cells of healthy individuals. MiXCR, run by TCRdb on the 5' RACE reads, gives a single entry per CDR3 protein. The sample has about 96,000 distinct CDR3 sequences; around 17% are singletons. All receptors come from a human donor in good health. Each CDR3 is given with its conserved first and last residue. Each record gives: clone size, V gene, J gene, D gene, CDR3 protein, CDR3 DNA. The D gene is left open where the match is weak. Part of the rows lack a size; the others show once, few, many or a class for expanded clones.

size: few
V: TRBV10-2
J: TRBJ2-3
D: -
CDR3: CASSPLTVTDTQYF
DNA: TGCGCCAGCAGTCCCTTGACTGTTACAGATACGCAGTATTTT

size: few
V: TRBV4-2
J: TRBJ1-6
D: -
CDR3: CASSQVRAEYNSPLHF
DNA: TGTGCCAGCAGCCAAGTGCGGGCAGAGTATAATTCACCCCTCCACTTT

size: many
V: TRBV10-3
J: TRBJ2-3
D: TRBD2
CDR3: CAISGLAGGMDTQYF
DNA: TGTGCCATCAGTGGACTAGCGGGGGGGATGGATACGCAGTATTTT

size: -
V: TRBV28
J: TRBJ2-1
D: -
CDR3: CASSTLLVTGSEQFF
DNA: TGTGCCAGCAGTACCCTACTAGTAACGGGCAGTGAGCAGTTCTTC

size: many
V: TRBV7-9
J: TRBJ1-5
D: -
CDR3: CASSRIGDQPQHF
DNA: TGTGCCAGCAGCCGTATAGGTGATCAGCCCCAGCATTTT

size: few
V: TRBV2
J: TRBJ2-7
D: -
CDR3: CASRATIERYEQYF
DNA: TGTGCCAGCAGAGCAACAATCGAACGCTACGAGCAGTACTTC

size: few
V: TRBV5-1
J: TRBJ2-5
D: -
CDR3: CASSVTDQETQYF
DNA: TGCGCCAGCAGCGTGACCGACCAAGAGACCCAGTACTTC

size: -
V: TRBV14
J: TRBJ2-1
D: -
CDR3: CASSQTAYNEQFF
DNA: TGTGCCAGCAGCCAAACAGCCTACAATGAGCAGTTCTTC

size: many
V: TRBV20-1
J: TRBJ1-2
D: TRBD1
CDR3: CSARETGGIYGYTF
DNA: TGCAGTGCTAGAGAGACAGGGGGCATCTATGGCTACACCTTC

size: many
V: TRBV4-1
J: TRBJ2-2
D: TRBD2
CDR3: CASSGGLAGAGELFF
DNA: TGCGCCAGCAGCGGAGGATTAGCGGGAGCCGGGGAGCTGTTTTTT

size: few
V: TRBV4-1
J: TRBJ2-3
D: -
CDR3: CASSQEEGQIADTQYF
DNA: TGCGCCAGCAGCCAAGAGGAGGGGCAGATCGCAGATACGCAGTATTTT

size: few
V: TRBV4-2
J: TRBJ2-7
D: TRBD2
CDR3: CASSQDGAGDSYEQYF
DNA: TGTGCCAGCAGCCAAGACGGCGCGGGAGATTCCTACGAGCAGTACTTC

size: many
V: TRBV5-1
J: TRBJ1-6
D: -
CDR3: CASSPSLGGNNSPLHF
DNA: TGCGCCAGCAGCCCCTCCTTAGGAGGGAATAATTCACCCCTCCACTTT

size: -
V: TRBV5-1
J: TRBJ1-2
D: -
CDR3: CASSLFRGEDYGYTF
DNA: TGCGCCAGCAGCTTGTTCAGGGGTGAGGACTATGGCTACACCTTC

size: -
V: TRBV20-1
J: TRBJ2-7
D: -
CDR3: CSASRWGGGEQYF
DNA: TGCAGTGCTAGCCGTTGGGGAGGAGGGGAGCAGTACTTC

size: -
V: TRBV4-3
J: TRBJ2-1
D: TRBD2
CDR3: CASSQESGTYPINNEQFF
DNA: TGCGCCAGCAGCCAAGAAAGCGGGACCTACCCGATAAACAATGAGCAGTTCTTC

size: few
V: TRBV7-3
J: TRBJ2-7
D: -
CDR3: CASSLGPNSYEQYF
DNA: TGTGCCAGCAGCTTAGGGCCGAACTCCTACGAGCAGTACTTC

size: -
V: TRBV19
J: TRBJ2-3
D: -
CDR3: CASRPGSTDTQYF
DNA: TGTGCCAGTAGACCTGGTAGCACAGATACGCAGTATTTT

size: many
V: TRBV6-1
J: TRBJ2-1
D: -
CDR3: CASSEAASFIYEQFF
DNA: TGTGCCAGCAGTGAAGCGGCTAGCTTTATCTATGAGCAGTTCTTC

size: few
V: TRBV3-1
J: TRBJ1-6
D: -
CDR3: CASSQGPAGANSPLHF
DNA: TGTGCCAGCAGCCAGGGTCCCGCAGGGGCGAATTCACCCCTCCACTTT